One and the same sample provided the 21 T cell receptor beta chains below, sequenced in a study of preoperative IRX-2 immunotherapy in early breast cancer. Regarding treatment: preoperative locoregional IRX-2 cytokine immunotherapy. The assay was immunoSEQ multiplex PCR, and TCRdb's table has in-frame clones only and misses some. The sample shows roughly 30,000 clones, around 83% of them seen only once. The sample here was lymph node tissue, taken from a patient treated with IRX-2 immunotherapy. These receptors were taken from a human donor with breast cancer.

The rearrangement uses TRBV19 and TRBJ1-1; D is unresolved. The CDR3 covers 13 residues. The ends were cut back, 3 bases at V and 11 bases at J, with 16 bases in the middle. The germline CDR1 and CDR2 sequences are LNHDA and SQIVND (reference sequence). CDR3: CASSIQYGPTAFF. Written as DNA, the CDR3 is TGTGCCAGTAGTATCCAGTACGGCCCAACCGCTTTCTTT.

The chain has TRBV19 and TRBJ1-2; the D gene is possibly TRBD1 (5 bases). CDR1 and CDR2 (germline): LNHDA, SQIVND (reference sequence). CDR3 length equals 13 residues. With 9 bases removed from V and 6 bases from J, the gap between germline ends came to 17 bases. The CDR3 DNA reads as TGTGCCAGCAGCCGGACATCCCTCGATGGCTACACCTTC. As protein: CASSRTSLDGYTF.

The chain uses TRBV30 and TRBJ2-7, with D perhaps matching TRBD2 (7 bases). The V end was cut by 3 bases, the J end by 9 bases, with 15 bases between. Germline V gene sequence: CDR1 GTSNPN, CDR2 SVGIG (reference sequence). The CDR3 consists of 12 residues. The CDR3 coding sequence is TGTGCCTGGAGGCAGCCGGGGGGCGGGCAGTACTTC. Encoded protein: CAWRQPGGGQYF.

This sequence joins TRBV5-1 and TRBJ2-7; tentative D call: TRBD2 (5 bases). V was shortened by 4 bases and J by 4 bases, with 18 bases between the two germline ends. In germline, CDR1 is SGHRS, CDR2 YFSETQ. The CDR3 loop spans 15 amino acids. CDR3 amino acids: CASSQDWPSGYEQYF. The CDR3 DNA reads as TGCGCCAGCAGCCAAGACTGGCCGTCGGGGTACGAGCAGTACTTC.

J is TRBJ2-5 and V is TRBV14, with D perhaps TRBD1 or TRBD2 (6 bases each). CDR1 and CDR2 from the germline V gene are SGHDN and FVKESK. The CDR3 consists of 15 residues. V lost 3 bases to trimming and J lost 4 bases, with 15 bases between them. CDR3 protein: CASSHAGGGGETQYF. In DNA form, the CDR3 reads TGTGCCAGCAGCCATGCCGGAGGAGGGGGAGAGACCCAGTACTTC.

V gene TRBV4-1 combines with J gene TRBJ1-4; D is uncertain. The ends were cut back, 1 base at V and 8 bases at J, with 14 bases in the middle. Germline CDR1 reads MGHRA; CDR2 reads YSYEKL. This CDR3 region has 15 residues. CDR3 nucleotide sequence: TGCGCCAGCAGCCAAGTCCGTCAAGGTGGGGAAAAACTGTTTTTT. It specifies CASSQVRQGGEKLFF.

This rearrangement joins TRBV6-8 to TRBJ2-1, with D unclear. This CDR3 spans 14 amino acids. Germline values: CDR1 MNHGY, CDR2 SAAAGT. Trimming cost V 0 bases and J 7 bases, with 10 bases left between them. DNA of the CDR3: TGTGCCAGCAGTTACTCCTTCGTATCGAATGAGCAGTTCTTC. It yields the protein CASSYSFVSNEQFF.

The chain carries TRBV11-3 and TRBJ1-3; D perhaps matches TRBD1 (5 bases). Germline V gene lookup returns CDR1 SGHNT and CDR2 YENEEA. The CDR3 has 18 amino acids. V dropped 0 bases and J dropped 3 bases, with 18 bases sitting between them. In DNA form, the CDR3 reads TGTGCCAGCAGCTTAGATTTGGGGGTTGGGACGCATGGAAACACCATATATTTT. It codes for CASSLDLGVGTHGNTIYF.

This sequence joins TRBV30 and TRBJ2-5, with D possibly being TRBD2 (6 bases). V lost 1 base, J lost 5 bases, and 11 bases lay in between. Germline CDR1 GTSNPN, CDR2 SVGIG (reference sequence). The CDR3 sequence is 13 residues long. This CDR3 is CAWSAFAGETQYF. The CDR3 nucleotides read TGTGCCTGGAGTGCTTTTGCGGGGGAGACCCAGTACTTC.

The chain links TRBV19 to TRBJ1-1, with 7 positions matching TRBD1. The V gene end was trimmed by 5 bases and the J gene end by 5 bases; junction bases not matched to a gene: 11. The CDR3 spans 15 residues. Germline V gene data show CDR1 as LNHDA and CDR2 as SQIVND (reference sequence). CDR3 sequence: CASSFRTGGRTEAFF. The CDR3 DNA reads as TGTGCCAGTAGTTTTAGGACAGGAGGTCGGACTGAAGCTTTCTTT.

This chain links TRBV18 with TRBJ2-7; D uncertain. Trimming cost V 2 bases and J 7 bases, with 15 bases left between them. Per the germline V gene, CDR1 is KGHSH and CDR2 is LQKENI. CDR3 size: 14 residues. The CDR3 is CASSPVTSPGEQYF. CDR3 sequence (DNA): TGTGCCAGCTCACCAGTAACTTCCCCTGGGGAGCAGTACTTC.

This chain uses TRBV19 with TRBJ1-1; tentative D call: TRBD1 (5 bases). Per the germline V gene, CDR1 is LNHDA and CDR2 is SQIVND (reference sequence). With 1 base removed from V and 4 bases from J, the gap between germline ends came to 13 bases. The CDR3 runs 15 residues. Written as DNA, the CDR3 is TGTGCCAGTAGTATAGTTGGGGGTTTGGGCACTGAAGCTTTCTTT. Translation gives CASSIVGGLGTEAFF.

This clone appeared once. This chain uses TRBV28 with TRBJ2-1; 12 bases align to TRBD2. After removal of 2 bases from V and 7 bases from J, the junction contained 3 bases not matched to a gene. The CDR3 sequence is 15 residues long. Germline V CDR1 and CDR2: MDHEN, SYDVKM. CDR3 DNA sequence: TGTGCCAGCAGTTTAAGGACTAGCGGGATGAATGAGCAGTTCTTC. It specifies CASSLRTSGMNEQFF.

This chain uses TRBV22-1 with TRBJ2-3; TRBD2, the table's D call, was not compared with the DNA. TRBV22-1 is an annotated pseudogene. The CDR3 runs 17 residues. CDR3 region: CASSPWAWESRADTQYF. DNA for the CDR3: TGTGCCAGCAGCCCATGGGCTTGGGAGAGTAGGGCAGATACGCAGTATTTT.

This chain joins TRBV29-1 and TRBJ2-1; D unresolved. V lost 8 bases and J 0 bases, leaving 17 bases between the germline ends. This CDR3 contains 15 residues. Germline V lookup: CDR1 SQVTM, CDR2 ANQGSEA. The CDR3 region is CSSPLQSSSYNEQFF. CDR3 DNA: TGCAGCTCCCCTTTGCAATCCAGCTCCTACAATGAGCAGTTCTTC.

The chain recombines TRBV28 with TRBJ2-5, with 10 bases that match TRBD1. The CDR3 length is 14 residues. V dropped 6 bases and J dropped 3; count of bases not matched to a gene: 4. CDR1 and CDR2 from the germline V gene are MDHEN and SYDVKM. The CDR3 protein is CASSRDRGKETQYF. For the CDR3, the DNA is TGTGCCAGCAGCCGGGACAGGGGTAAAGAGACCCAGTACTTC.

This chain links TRBV18 with TRBJ2-7, with D uncertain. This CDR3 is 12 amino acids long. V lost 2 bases and J 4 bases, leaving 6 bases between the germline ends. CDR1 KGHSH and CDR2 LQKENI come from the germline V gene. The CDR3 region is CASSPVSYEQYF. The CDR3 region has the DNA TGTGCCAGCTCACCAGTCTCTTACGAGCAGTACTTC.

This chain connects TRBV28 to TRBJ1-2, with no clear D. V was shortened by 1 base and J by 8 bases, with 8 bases between the two germline ends. Per the germline V gene, CDR1 is MDHEN and CDR2 is SYDVKM. The CDR3 runs to 12 residues. The CDR3: CASSLSADGYTF. As DNA, the CDR3 is TGTGCCAGCAGTTTATCCGCCGACGGCTACACCTTC.

V gene TRBV1 combines with J gene TRBJ2-7; no DNA check was done on the table's D call, TRBD2. TRBV1 is noted as a pseudogene. The CDR3 spans 17 residues. CDR3 nucleotides: TGCGCCAGCAGCCAAGTCGTACTAGCGGGAGGGCCGGTCGAGCAGTACTTC. Protein product: CASSQVVLAGGPVEQYF.

The V gene is TRBV30, the J gene TRBJ1-3; D remains ambiguous. Trimming pared 0 bases from V and 4 bases from J, leaving 10 bases between. CDR3 length equals 14 residues. The germline CDR1 and CDR2 sequences are GTSNPN and SVGIG (reference sequence). The CDR3 is CAWSVSGGGNTIYF. The CDR3 DNA reads TGTGCCTGGAGTGTAAGTGGAGGAGGAAACACCATATATTTT.

The chain joins TRBV6-8 to TRBJ2-6, with 7 nucleotides matching TRBD1. Per germline, CDR1 MNHGY and CDR2 SAAAGT. The CDR3 has 20 residues. The V and J ends lost 6 bases and 0 bases, in that order; junction bases with no gene match: 17. The DNA for the CDR3 is TGTGCCAGCAGCCGACCCGGGACAGCACATACCCTCTCTGGGGCCAACGTCCTGACTTTC. It yields the protein CASSRPGTAHTLSGANVLTF.